These 24 T cell receptor beta chains came from one sample sequenced in a study of blood T cell repertoires in COVID-19. Sequenced by immunoSEQ multiplex PCR; TCRdb stores in-frame clones only, minus some. The repertoire consists of some 16,000 clones, with about 88% occurring once and the leading ten covering approximately 55%. Source material: peripheral blood. These receptors were taken from a man in his sixties with acute or convalescent COVID-19.

The chain couples TRBV15 to TRBJ1-1; possible D gene TRBD1, 6 bases. Germline V gene sequence: CDR1 LNHNV, CDR2 YYDKDF (reference sequence). The V end lost 0 bases, the J end lost 1 base, and 12 bases lay between the germline ends. The CDR3 is 16 residues long. For the CDR3, the DNA is TGTGCCACCAGCAGAGATTTAGGGGGAACGAACACTGAAGCTTTCTTT. Amino acid sequence: CATSRDLGGTNTEAFF.

V gene TRBV4-2 combines with J gene TRBJ1-4; TRBD1 is a possible D gene (6 bases). Per germline, CDR1 LGHNA and CDR2 YNFKEQ. The CDR3 totals 22 residues. V lost 0 bases to trimming and J lost 0 bases, with 26 bases between them. For the CDR3, the DNA is TGTGCCAGCAGCCAAGATCCTACCTTCAACAGGGCTGCATCGTCAACTAATGAAAAACTGTTTTTT. As protein: CASSQDPTFNRAASSTNEKLFF.

V is TRBV9 and J is TRBJ2-5; tentative D call: TRBD1 (5 bases). The CDR3 consists of 14 residues. In germline, CDR1 is SGDLS, CDR2 YYNGEE. V was cut by 0 bases and J by 1 base, with 7 bases left in between. This CDR3 is CASSVGGFQETQYF. Written as DNA, the CDR3 is TGTGCCAGCAGCGTAGGGGGCTTCCAAGAGACCCAGTACTTC.

The gene calls are TRBV18 and TRBJ2-5; a weak D match, TRBD1 (6 bases). The germline V and J ends were trimmed by 3 bases and 5 bases, with 10 bases remaining between them. Germline CDR1 KGHSH, CDR2 LQKENI. This CDR3 comprises 13 residues. In DNA, the CDR3 is TGTGCCAGCTCACCTACAGGGAGTGAGACCCAGTACTTC. This translates into CASSPTGSETQYF.

The rearrangement joins TRBV27 to TRBJ2-3; D possibly corresponds to TRBD2 (5 bases). Germline V gene sequence: CDR1 MNHEY, CDR2 SMNVEV (reference sequence). This CDR3 is 13 amino acids long. Deletions cut 6 bases from V and 0 bases from J, with 7 bases between. The CDR3 coding sequence is TGTGCCAGCAGGGAGGTTAGCACAGATACGCAGTATTTT. Amino acids: CASREVSTDTQYF.

The chain links TRBV21-1 to TRBJ1-4; no DNA check was done on the table's D call, TRBD1. TRBV21-1 is a listed pseudogene. The CDR3 is 16 amino acids. The CDR3 spells CASSPSRDTSNEKLFF. The CDR3 region has the DNA TGTGCCAGCAGCCCTAGCCGGGACACTTCTAATGAAAAACTGTTTTTT.

V and J are TRBV30 and TRBJ2-5; D might be TRBD2 (5 bases). From germline, CDR1 is GTSNPN and CDR2 SVGIG (reference sequence). This CDR3 spans 14 amino acids. V shed 3 bases and J shed 0 bases, with 11 bases lying between them. The CDR3: CAWRDQRYQETQYF. CDR3 nucleotides: TGTGCCTGGAGGGACCAGCGGTACCAAGAGACCCAGTACTTC.

The chain's CDR3 is CASSLNRGLPYEQYF. CDR3 coding DNA: TGTGCCAGCAGCCTTAACAGGGGGCTCCCGTACGAGCAGTACTTC. The chain carries TRBV3-1 (or the pseudogene TRBV3-2) and TRBJ2-7; 9 nucleotides agree with TRBD1. V gave up 4 bases and J gave up 4 bases; unmatched junction bases: 8. Germline V lookup: CDR1 LGHDT, CDR2 YNNKEL (reference sequence). The CDR3 is 15 amino acids.

V usage is TRBV7-9 and J usage is TRBJ1-2; 7 bases line up with TRBD1. V was clipped by 5 bases and J by 2 bases; unmatched bases: 8. Germline V gene sequence: CDR1 SEHNR, CDR2 FQNEAQ (reference sequence). There are 15 residues in the CDR3. CDR3 DNA: TGTGCCAGCAGCCCGTCCATGACAGGGAACTATGGCTACACCTTC. Translated, it gives CASSPSMTGNYGYTF.

This clone was seen a few times. The chain joins TRBV20-1 to TRBJ1-2; no clear D. Trimming pared 5 bases from V and 4 bases from J, leaving 8 bases between. Germline V gene data show CDR1 as DFQATT and CDR2 as SNEGSKA (reference sequence). The CDR3 loop spans 11 amino acids. The CDR3 spells CSAPRSYGYTF. DNA for the CDR3: TGCAGTGCTCCCCGGAGCTATGGCTACACCTTC.

The table lists this clone with a count of one. The J gene is TRBJ1-2, the V gene TRBV18; 7 bases are shared with TRBD1. The CDR3 extends over 14 amino acids. V trimming: 2 bases; J trimming: 4 bases; junction bases outside the gene matches: 4. CDR1 and CDR2 from the germline V gene are KGHSH and LQKENI. The CDR3 coding sequence is TGTGCCAGCTCACCAACGACAGGGACCTATGGCTACACCTTC. Translated: CASSPTTGTYGYTF. The full variable domain, its missing parts supplied by reference TRBV18 and TRBJ1-2, is NAGVMQNPRHLVRRRGQEARLRCSPMKGHSHVYWYRQLPEEGLKFMVYLQKENIIDESGMPKERFSAEFPKEGPSILRIQQVVRGDSAAYFCASSPTTGTYGYTFGSGTRLTVV.

The rearrangement links TRBV7-9 to TRBJ1-3; 7 nucleotides line up with TRBD1. CDR3 size: 16 residues. V lost 5 bases, J lost 0 bases, and 7 bases stayed unmatched. Per germline, CDR1 SEHNR and CDR2 FQNEAQ (reference sequence). CDR3 DNA: TGTGCCAGCAGCATATGGGACAGACCCTCTGGAAACACCATATATTTT. The encoded protein is CASSIWDRPSGNTIYF.

The chain combines TRBV7-9 with TRBJ2-6; 9 nucleotides agree with TRBD1. This CDR3 contains 17 residues. Trimming took 4 bases from V and 4 from J; bases not matched to a gene: 8. CDR1 is SEHNR, CDR2 FQNEAQ, per germline (reference sequence). CDR3 protein: CASSSRDRAWGANVLTF. The CDR3 nucleotides read TGTGCCAGCAGCTCCCGGGACAGGGCGTGGGGGGCCAACGTCCTGACTTTC.

The chain carries TRBV3-1 (or the pseudogene TRBV3-2) and TRBJ2-1; TRBD2 agrees at 8 bases. The CDR3 has 14 residues. J gave up 8 bases and V 10 bases, and 13 bases lay outside the gene matches. CDR1 is LGHDT and CDR2 is YNNKEL in the germline V gene (reference sequence). This CDR3 reads CATTREAGLDEQFF. For the CDR3, the DNA is TGTGCCACGACGCGGGAGGCGGGTTTAGATGAGCAGTTCTTC.

The genes are TRBV18 and TRBJ2-2, with D possibly TRBD1 on 5 matching bases. The CDR3 is made up of 13 amino acids. The germline V gene encodes CDR1 KGHSH and CDR2 LQKENI. V lost 6 bases and J lost 1, with 6 bases in between. The DNA of the CDR3 is TGTGCCAGCTCTGACAGGAACACCGGGGAGCTGTTTTTT. Translation: CASSDRNTGELFF.

This clone was observed a handful of times. The V and J genes are TRBV4-3 and TRBJ2-5; 9 positions agree with TRBD2. Germline V lookup: CDR1 LGHNA, CDR2 YSLEER. The CDR3 has 15 amino acids. V lost 0 bases, J lost 1 base, and 0 bases stayed unmatched. The CDR3 sequence: CASSQERGGQETQYF. The DNA for the CDR3 is TGCGCCAGCAGCCAAGAGCGGGGGGGCCAAGAGACCCAGTACTTC.

V is TRBV6-5 and J is TRBJ2-7; D perhaps matches TRBD1 (6 bases). The CDR3 is 16 amino acids. CDR1 and CDR2 (germline): MNHEY, SVGAGI. Trimming stripped 2 bases from V and 0 bases from J, with 14 bases between. The CDR3 loop is CASSYSKDRSSYEQYF. CDR3 nucleotide sequence: TGTGCCAGCAGTTACAGTAAGGACAGAAGCTCCTACGAGCAGTACTTC.

The V call is TRBV6-5, the J call TRBJ2-3, with D unclear. V was cut by 5 bases and J by 1 base, with 13 bases left in between. The CDR3 contains 15 residues. Germline V gene data show CDR1 as MNHEY and CDR2 as SVGAGI. This CDR3 is CASSSSSRGTDTQYF. The CDR3 bases are TGTGCCAGCAGTAGCAGCTCCCGGGGCACAGATACGCAGTATTTT.

The gene calls are TRBV19 and TRBJ2-3; D ambiguous. Trimming shortened V by 5 bases and J by 2 bases, and 11 bases separated the two germline ends. This CDR3 spans 14 amino acids. The germline CDR1 and CDR2 sequences are LNHDA and SQIVND (reference sequence). The chain's CDR3 is CASSVGRYTDTQYF. CDR3 DNA sequence: TGTGCCAGTAGTGTAGGCAGATACACAGATACGCAGTATTTT.

This rearrangement joins TRBV9 to TRBJ1-6; tentatively, D is TRBD1 (5 bases). The CDR3 has 17 residues. The ends were cut back, 0 bases at V and 7 bases at J, with 17 bases in the middle. Germline CDR1 reads SGDLS; CDR2 reads YYNGEE. CDR3 DNA sequence: TGTGCCAGCAGCGTAGATTCTCTGGACATCGGGAATTCACCCCTCCACTTT. Its protein product is CASSVDSLDIGNSPLHF.

The rearrangement uses TRBV18 and TRBJ1-4; 7 nucleotides agree with TRBD1. The CDR3 length is 17 residues. Germline V gene lookup returns CDR1 KGHSH and CDR2 LQKENI. The ends lost 0 bases at V and 0 bases at J; junction bases unmatched: 4. Written as DNA, the CDR3 is TGTGCCAGCTCACCACCCGGGACAGTTGCAACTAATGAAAAACTGTTTTTT. Translating it yields CASSPPGTVATNEKLFF. The full variable domain, in which reference TRBV18 and TRBJ1-4 provide the parts outside the CDR3, is NAGVMQNPRHLVRRRGQEARLRCSPMKGHSHVYWYRQLPEEGLKFMVYLQKENIIDESGMPKERFSAEFPKEGPSILRIQQVVRGDSAAYFCASSPPGTVATNEKLFFGSGTQLSVL.

V and J are TRBV9 and TRBJ2-3; 7 nucleotides align to TRBD2. This CDR3 has 15 amino acids. Germline loops: CDR1 SGDLS, CDR2 YYNGEE. The V segment lost 2 bases and the J segment 2 bases; nucleotides outside the gene matches: 5. CDR3 sequence: CASSVGGSYTDTQYF. In DNA form, the CDR3 reads TGTGCCAGCAGCGTTGGCGGGAGTTACACAGATACGCAGTATTTT.

This chain joins TRBV6-2 or TRBV6-3 and TRBJ2-5, with D possibly TRBD1 on 6 matching bases. Germline V gene lookup returns CDR1 MNHEY and CDR2 SVGEGT. This CDR3 is built from 16 residues. V gave up 5 bases and J gave up 1 base, with 17 bases separating them. In DNA form, the CDR3 reads TGTGCCAGCAGTACCGACAGGATTTTTGCCCAAGAGACCCAGTACTTC. Amino acid sequence: CASSTDRIFAQETQYF.

The rearrangement joins TRBV9 to TRBJ2-3, with D possibly TRBD2 on 5 matching bases. This CDR3 comprises 13 residues. The germline gives CDR1 SGDLS, CDR2 YYNGEE. Trimming stripped 6 bases from V and 4 bases from J, with 12 bases between. The chain's CDR3 is CASKRAGSDTQYF. The CDR3 region has the DNA TGTGCCAGCAAAAGGGCGGGTTCAGATACGCAGTATTTT.